These 12 T cell receptor beta chains share one sample of origin, sequenced in a study of T cell responses to AZD1222 COVID-19 vaccine. Sequenced by immunoSEQ multiplex PCR; TCRdb stores in-frame clones only, minus some. The top ten clones hold about 7.8% of a sample with about 120,000 clones, 80% to 95% of them seen once. The sample consisted of peripheral blood, taken on day 0 of AZD1222 vaccination. All receptors derive from an adult in good health.

The chain is built from TRBV29-1 and TRBJ1-1; 8 bases line up with TRBD1. CDR1 SQVTM and CDR2 ANQGSEA come from the germline V gene. The length of the CDR3 is 15 residues. V gave up 5 bases and J gave up 6 bases; unmatched junction bases: 14. CDR3: CSVPGQGILASEAFF. CDR3 bases: TGCAGCGTTCCCGGACAGGGTATTTTAGCTTCTGAAGCTTTCTTT.

The rearrangement uses TRBV20-1 and TRBJ1-4, with D unclear. Trimming removed 3 bases from V and 4 bases from J, with 9 bases in between. The CDR3 spans 13 residues. Germline values: CDR1 DFQATT, CDR2 SNEGSKA (reference sequence). The CDR3 DNA reads TGCAGTGCTAGTCCGTTTCGTAATGAAAAACTGTTTTTT. Its translation is CSASPFRNEKLFF.

The chain employs TRBV13 and TRBJ2-7; 9 bases match TRBD1. With V trimmed by 5 bases and J by 6 bases, 8 bases remained unmatched. CDR1 is PRHDT and CDR2 is FYEKMQ in the germline V gene (reference sequence). The CDR3 sequence is 14 residues long. This CDR3 reads CASSNYRGQGEQYF. In nucleotides, the CDR3 is TGTGCCAGCAGCAATTACAGGGGGCAGGGCGAGCAGTACTTC.

This sequence joins TRBV5-4 and TRBJ2-1; the D is unclear. The germline gives CDR1 SGHNT, CDR2 YYREEE (reference sequence). V was clipped by 2 bases and J by 10 bases, with 10 bases between them. This CDR3 region has 12 residues. The CDR3 sequence: CASSFGLREQFF. The CDR3 DNA is TGTGCCAGCAGCTTCGGTCTGAGGGAGCAGTTCTTC.

The chain combines TRBV18 with TRBJ1-5, with D hard to call. The CDR3 consists of 14 residues. Trimming removed 2 bases at V and 9 bases at J, with 14 bases between. Germline V gene lookup returns CDR1 KGHSH and CDR2 LQKENI. CDR3 amino acids: CASSPAVAGGPQHF. CDR3 bases: TGTGCCAGCTCACCAGCGGTGGCCGGAGGGCCCCAGCATTTT.

Turning to this clone: Other DNA sequences in the sample encode the same CDR3. The chain carries TRBV30 and TRBJ1-5; D unresolved. The CDR3 contains 13 residues. Per the germline V gene, CDR1 is GTSNPN and CDR2 is SVGIG (reference sequence). V lost 0 bases and J 4 bases, leaving 7 bases between the germline ends. The CDR3 here is CAWSVRGNQPQHF. The DNA for the CDR3 is TGTGCCTGGAGTGTCCGAGGGAATCAGCCCCAGCATTTT.

The gene calls are TRBV19 and TRBJ1-1, with TRBD1 matching over 8 bases. Germline CDR1 LNHDA, CDR2 SQIVND (reference sequence). Trimming removed 6 bases from V and 0 bases from J; junction bases left unmatched: 6. The CDR3 has 15 amino acids. In nucleotides, the CDR3 is TGTGCCAGTAGCCTCACACAGGGGGTGAACACTGAAGCTTTCTTT. The encoded protein is CASSLTQGVNTEAFF.

The V gene is TRBV15, the J gene TRBJ1-2; the D gene is possibly TRBD1 (6 bases). The germline CDR1 and CDR2 sequences are LNHNV and YYDKDF (reference sequence). The CDR3 loop spans 16 amino acids. V was clipped by 0 bases and J by 7 bases, with 18 bases between them. The CDR3 sequence: CATSRDRWSGARGYTF. Here the CDR3 DNA reads TGTGCCACCAGCAGAGATAGGTGGTCAGGGGCTCGTGGCTACACCTTC.

CDR3 sequence: CASSGGTGSSYNEQFF. The CDR3 coding sequence is TGTGCCAGCAGCGGGGGGACGGGGAGCTCCTACAATGAGCAGTTCTTC. The rearrangement uses TRBV11-2 and TRBJ2-1, with D perhaps matching TRBD2 (6 bases). The V and J ends lost 5 bases and 0 bases respectively, with 14 bases between them. This CDR3 has 16 amino acids. From germline, CDR1 is SGHAT and CDR2 FQNNGV.

V gene TRBV7-9 combines with J gene TRBJ1-1; a possible D gene is TRBD1 (6 bases). The CDR3 is 16 amino acids. Germline assignment: CDR1 SEHNR and CDR2 FQNEAQ (reference sequence). Trimming shortened V by 3 bases and J by 5 bases, and 19 bases separated the two germline ends. In nucleotides, the CDR3 is TGTGCCAGCAGCTTGCAAACAGGGATGGGTGCAACTGAAGCTTTCTTT. This codes for CASSLQTGMGATEAFF.

The rearrangement uses TRBV27 and TRBJ2-3; D uncertain. Trimming stripped 3 bases from V and 7 bases from J, with 11 bases between. The CDR3 runs 13 residues. Germline-derived CDR1 and CDR2 are MNHEY and SMNVEV (reference sequence). DNA for the CDR3: TGTGCCAGCAGTTTGGACCTGGGGTATACGCAGTATTTT. Protein product: CASSLDLGYTQYF.

CDR3 protein: CASSLVGAASYEQYF. Written as DNA, the CDR3 is TGTGCCAGCAGCTTGGTGGGGGCCGCCTCCTACGAGCAGTACTTC. The chain uses TRBV5-6 and TRBJ2-7; D is perhaps TRBD1 (6 bases). This CDR3 comprises 15 residues. The germline CDR1 and CDR2 sequences are SGHDT and YYEEEE. V was shortened by 0 bases and J by 0 bases, with 10 bases between the two germline ends.